Sequencing of this T cell receptor (beta chain) was carried out in a study of T cells after yellow fever vaccination. Study-level points and caveats: Among all clonotypes, a small share was observed in both CD4 and CD8 compartments.

A process of 5'RACE template switching, which added a universal primer site and UMIs, was used to make TCR cDNA. TCRdb recomputed calls from the 5' RACE reads with MiXCR, one row per CDR3 protein. The sample records just over 250,000 distinct CDR3 sequences, roughly 5% being singletons. The CDR3 runs 14 residues. Germline V CDR1 and CDR2: SGHTA, FQGNSA. The V gene end was trimmed by 6 bases and the J gene end by 1 base; junction bases not matched to a gene: 3. This clonotype was seen many times. Its specificity is unknown. The sample was CD4+ T cells sorted from PBMCs, taken on the day of the yellow fever booster vaccination. The receptor was derived from a man in his late teens or twenties who received the YFV17D yellow fever vaccine. The V call is TRBV7-2, the J call TRBJ2-7; the match to TRBD2 covers 10 bases. CDR3 protein: CASRRTSGSYEQYF. The CDR3 DNA sequence: TGTGCCAGCAGACGGACTAGCGGTTCCTACGAGCAGTACTTC.